The rows below give T cell receptor beta chains drawn from one sample of a study of blood T cell repertoires in COVID-19. Libraries were prepared by immunoSEQ multiplex PCR; TCRdb keeps only in-frame clonotypes and omits some of them. The data hold fewer than 350,000 clones, with around 86% observed a single time. The sequenced material came from peripheral blood. Every receptor here comes from a woman aged 60-70 years with active or convalescent COVID-19. Each CDR3 is given with its conserved first and last residue. A row's size may be missing; if present it is once, few, many or a size class.

>TRBV7-2|TRBJ2-7|.
CASSLDGGTTYEQYF
>TRBV13|TRBJ1-1|once
CASSRSVREAFF
>TRBV3-1/TRBV3-2|TRBJ2-5|.
CASSQASKRETQYF
>TRBV19|TRBJ1-2|.
CASTVIASDRGQGYTF
>TRBV10-1|TRBJ2-2|.
CAYPPERGNTGELFF
>TRBV6-5|TRBJ1-1|.
CASSWTSAGAFF
>TRBV7-2|TRBJ2-3|many
CASSLEGRGGTDTQYF
>TRBV12-3/TRBV12-4|TRBJ1-3|few
CASSYLRNTIYF
>TRBV5-1|TRBJ1-1|.
CASSLGDRNTEAFF
>TRBV7-2|TRBJ2-5|.
CATKAERDQETQYF
>TRBV15|TRBJ1-2|.
CATSRVGDRGNYGYTF
>TRBV4-3|TRBJ2-2|.
CASSYGTGLTGELFF
>TRBV6-2/TRBV6-3|TRBJ2-5|.
CASSWGRGSQETQYF
>TRBV6-5|TRBJ1-2|.
CASSYTPGWRTYGYTF
>TRBV19|TRBJ1-1|.
CASSIQGGGTEAFF
>TRBV4-2|TRBJ1-1|.
CASSTWDSTVPNTEAFF
>TRBV7-2|TRBJ2-5|.
CASSLVSSGAQETQYF